This T cell receptor beta chain was documented in a study of response to subunit inactivated influenza vaccine. TCRdb re-called the RT-PCR reads through MiXCR, storing one row per CDR3 protein. The table lists more than 450,000 distinct CDR3 sequences, 10% to 15% of them singletons, with roughly 10% in the top ten. Whole-study results and caveats: The study's authors posited that every seasonal influenza vaccination enlists few new T cells.

In germline, CDR1 is SGHAT, CDR2 FQDESV (reference sequence). The CDR3 is made up of 19 amino acids. V was trimmed by 3 bases and J by 0 bases, leaving 22 bases between them. This clonotype occurred many times. What it binds is not known. The chain uses TRBV11-1 and TRBJ2-3; possibly TRBD1 or TRBD2 for D (6 bases each). This sequence was found in a man over 45 who received an inactivated influenza vaccine. The specimen comprised PBMCs from blood, sampled on the day of vaccination. In nucleotides, the CDR3 is TGTGCCAGCAGCTTCCGGGGGCCCTTGGGAGATTATAGCACAGATACGCAGTATTTT. It translates to CASSFRGPLGDYSTDTQYF.